This T cell receptor beta chain was recovered during a study of T cells expressing NK-cell markers (dated by TCRdb to about 2020). With regard to the full study: Three sorted T-cell subsets (CD3+CD56+NKG2C+, CD3+CD56+NKG2C- and CD3+CD56-NKG2C+) from under 10 donors had their TCR beta-chain repertoires profiled. The eight sequenced donors were randomly selected healthy volunteers, three men and five women. Among the eight sequenced donors, only one was HCMV-seronegative, while the other seven were HCMV-seropositive. The libraries were sequenced on Illumina HiSeq 2000/2500, MiSeq or NextSeq, producing 2 x 150 bp reads. General findings and caveats noted by the study authors: Those dominant clonotypes were again the most abundant among CD3+CD56-NKG2C+ cells in four donors, at about 28.3-60.1%. Whether the expanded NKG2C-expressing T cell clones were specific for HCMV antigens remained unclear. In six donors, the dominant CD3+CD56+NKG2C+ clonotypes were found to rank among the top 10 CD8+ clonotypes and to make up about 1.0-7.5% of CD8+ T cells.

HCMV-specific IgG was detected in serum with a commercial ELISA kit to determine HCMV serostatus. Peripheral blood mononuclear cells were isolated from blood by Ficoll density gradient centrifugation. CDR1 is given as ENHRY and CDR2 as SYGVKD, both from the germline V gene. Including cysteine and phenylalanine, the CDR3 has 16 amino acids. No nucleotide data were recorded. These reads were obtained on an Illumina HiSeq 2000. 5'RACE template switching, by which a universal primer site and unique molecular identifiers were added, was used to make TCR beta cDNA libraries. cDNA synthesis was primed from the TCR beta constant segment, followed by two successive PCR amplification steps. The original methods were these. MIGEC was used to demultiplex reads and group reads by UMI, and MiTCR was used to assemble and quantify clonotypes. To exclude erroneous sequences, only TCR cDNA sequences supported by at least two reads were retained. The tcR package was used for downstream repertoire analysis, with clonotypes matched between fractions based on CDR3 nucleotide sequence plus V segment. VDJmatch was used to annotate antigen specificity against VDJdb, with one amino acid substitution allowed in CDR3. Reads reprocessed by TCRdb are summarized as one entry per CDR3 protein sequence, and DNA is absent. The authors' filters were not applied to this entry. The table for this sample lists 160,000 or so distinct CDR3 sequences. Under 20% of the sample is taken by the ten largest.

Comment on this clonotype: There is no known antigen for this receptor.

The sequencing input was blood T cells: a sorted CD56 or NKG2C T cell subset, CD4+ or CD8+ T cells, or bulk PBMC T cells (not recorded which). The sequence was obtained from a woman between 18 and 75 years old in good health. The receptor chain draws on TRBV10-3 and TRBJ2-7; TCRdb proposes TRBD1, but this gene call is untestable without DNA. This receptor has the CDR3 CAISGRDGTFSYEQYF.